These 9 T cell receptor beta chains were sequenced from one sample in a study of blood T cell repertoires in COVID-19. Repertoires were generated with immunoSEQ multiplex PCR, while TCRdb's copy carries only in-frame clones and drops some. This sample has 150,000 or so clones, with about 81% found just once. Material: peripheral blood. These receptors were taken from a woman in her seventies with acute or convalescent COVID-19.

A word on this clone: This sample includes further DNA sequences coding for the same CDR3. This chain uses TRBV5-1 with TRBJ2-3, with 13 bases lining up with TRBD2. The CDR3 consists of 17 residues. V lost 4 bases to trimming and J lost 0 bases; unmatched junction nucleotides: 5. Germline-derived CDR1 and CDR2 are SGHRS and YFSETQ. DNA of the CDR3: TGCGCCAGCAGCCCGGGACTAGCGGGGTCTAGCACAGATACGCAGTATTTT. Protein: CASSPGLAGSSTDTQYF.

This clone was seen once. The chain combines TRBV5-6 with TRBJ2-3; TRBD2 aligns across 9 bases. V lost 2 bases and J lost 4; bases outside the gene matches: 5. Germline V gene lookup returns CDR1 SGHDT and CDR2 YYEEEE. The CDR3 has 15 amino acids. CDR3 sequence: CASSFLGTSPDTQYF. The CDR3 coding sequence is TGTGCCAGCAGCTTCCTGGGGACTAGCCCAGATACGCAGTATTTT.

This CDR3 reads CAISDPDTTDTQYF. The DNA for the CDR3 is TGTGCCATCAGCGACCCGGACACCACAGATACGCAGTATTTT. This chain joins TRBV10-3 and TRBJ2-3; D is possibly TRBD1 (5 bases). The CDR3 contains 14 residues. The germline V gene encodes CDR1 ENHRY and CDR2 SYGVKD. Trimming cost V 6 bases and J 2 bases, with 12 bases left between them.

The chain carries TRBV4-1 and TRBJ1-1, with 11 bases that match TRBD1. Germline trimming cut 4 bases from V and 0 bases from J; bases unmatched to any gene: 7. This CDR3 contains 17 residues. The germline V gene has CDR1 MGHRA and CDR2 YSYEKL. In DNA form, the CDR3 reads TGCGCCAGCAGCCTGGGACAGGGGGGAAGAATGAACACTGAAGCTTTCTTT. Amino acid sequence: CASSLGQGGRMNTEAFF.

This clone is a singleton in its sample. The rearrangement uses TRBV9 and TRBJ1-1; TRBD1 matches 7 bases. CDR3 length equals 13 residues. The trim removed 3 bases at V and 5 bases at J, leaving 4 bases unmatched. Germline V CDR1 and CDR2: SGDLS, YYNGEE. CDR3 in DNA: TGTGCCAGCAGCGAAAACAGGGGAACTGAAGCTTTCTTT. Translating it yields CASSENRGTEAFF. The whole variable domain, remainder taken from reference TRBV9 and TRBJ1-1, is DSGVTQTPKHLITATGQRVTLRCSPRSGDLSVYWYQQSLDQGLQFLIQYYNGEERAKGNILERFSAQQFPDLHSELNLSSLELGDSALYFCASSENRGTEAFFGQGTRLTVV.

This clone came up once. The chain recombines TRBV6-5 with TRBJ1-2; D not certain. Germline loops: CDR1 MNHEY, CDR2 SVGAGI. The CDR3 has 15 amino acids. Between the trimmed V and J ends, which lost 8 bases and 8 bases, there was a span of 24 bases. In nucleotides, the CDR3 is TGTGCCAGCTCACCCCGAGCCGAAAAAATGAGGGGCTACACCTTC. Amino acid sequence: CASSPRAEKMRGYTF.

V gene TRBV29-1 combines with J gene TRBJ2-3; weak D call: TRBD1 (6 bases). In germline, CDR1 is SQVTM, CDR2 ANQGSEA. The V end lost 3 bases, the J end lost 4 bases, and 14 bases lay between the germline ends. The CDR3 has 14 residues. CDR3 loop: CSVDATGTADTQYF. CDR3 bases: TGCAGCGTTGACGCAACAGGGACCGCAGATACGCAGTATTTT.

The rearrangement uses TRBV5-1 and TRBJ1-1; D is perhaps TRBD1 (5 bases). This CDR3 is 15 amino acids long. Trimming left V 0 bases short and J 2 bases short, with 11 bases between. Germline CDR1 is SGHRS and CDR2 is YFSETQ. CDR3 residues: CASSLAAGINTEAFF. The CDR3 bases are TGCGCCAGCAGCTTGGCCGCAGGGATCAACACTGAAGCTTTCTTT.

The V and J genes are TRBV7-2 and TRBJ2-5, with a tentative D call TRBD2 (6 bases). The CDR3 spans 14 residues. The V gene lost 5 bases and the J gene lost 2 bases, with 12 bases spanning the gap. The germline V gene encodes CDR1 SGHTA and CDR2 FQGNSA. CDR3 in amino acids: CASSLGSQQETQYF. The CDR3 DNA sequence: TGTGCCAGCAGCCTCGGGAGTCAGCAAGAGACCCAGTACTTC. The complete variable domain, with remaining parts taken from reference TRBV7-2 and TRBJ2-5, reads GAGVSQSPSNKVTEKGKDVELRCDPISGHTALYWYRQSLGQGLEFLIYFQGNSAPDKSGLPSDRFSAERTGGSVSTLTIQRTQQEDSAVYLCASSLGSQQETQYFGPGTRLLVL.